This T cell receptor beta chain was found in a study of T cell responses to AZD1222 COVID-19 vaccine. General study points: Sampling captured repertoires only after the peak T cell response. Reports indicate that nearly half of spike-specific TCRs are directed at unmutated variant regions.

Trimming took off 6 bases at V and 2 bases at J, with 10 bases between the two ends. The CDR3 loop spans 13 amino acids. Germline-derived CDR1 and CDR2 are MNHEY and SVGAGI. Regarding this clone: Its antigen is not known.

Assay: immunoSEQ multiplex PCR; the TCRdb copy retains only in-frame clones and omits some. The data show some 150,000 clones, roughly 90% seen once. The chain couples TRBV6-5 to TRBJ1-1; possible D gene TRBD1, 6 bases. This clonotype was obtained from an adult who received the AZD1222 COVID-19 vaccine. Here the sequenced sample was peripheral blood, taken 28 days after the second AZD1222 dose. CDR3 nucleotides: TGTGCCAGCAGAACAGGGCAAAACACTGAAGCTTTCTTT. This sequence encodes CASRTGQNTEAFF.